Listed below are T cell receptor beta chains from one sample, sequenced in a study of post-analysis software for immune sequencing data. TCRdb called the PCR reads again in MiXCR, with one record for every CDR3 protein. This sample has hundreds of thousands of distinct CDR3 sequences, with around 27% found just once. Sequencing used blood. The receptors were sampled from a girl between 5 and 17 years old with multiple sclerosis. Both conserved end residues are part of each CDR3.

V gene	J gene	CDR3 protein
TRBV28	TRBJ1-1	CASSLPTGGFGTEAFF
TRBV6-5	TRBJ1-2	CASSYSAGDYGYTF
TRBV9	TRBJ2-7	CASSTLPDRWSLEQYF
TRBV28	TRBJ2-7	CASKGGEQYF
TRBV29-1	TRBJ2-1	CSGDRMGLYNEQFF
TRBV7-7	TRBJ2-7	CASSPLVADTQYF
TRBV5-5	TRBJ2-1	CASTSLGSYNEQFF
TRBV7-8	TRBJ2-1	CASSLNPTSEGYNEQFF
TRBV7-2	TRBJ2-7	CASRQAGVLGEQYF
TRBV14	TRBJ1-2	CASSQGGMHYGYTF
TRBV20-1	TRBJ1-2	CSVSGQGTTDGYTF
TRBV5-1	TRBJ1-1	CASSLGRGEAFF
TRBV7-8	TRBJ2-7	CASSLAPFWGNSSYEQYF
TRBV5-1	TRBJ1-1	CASSGDNPNTEAFF